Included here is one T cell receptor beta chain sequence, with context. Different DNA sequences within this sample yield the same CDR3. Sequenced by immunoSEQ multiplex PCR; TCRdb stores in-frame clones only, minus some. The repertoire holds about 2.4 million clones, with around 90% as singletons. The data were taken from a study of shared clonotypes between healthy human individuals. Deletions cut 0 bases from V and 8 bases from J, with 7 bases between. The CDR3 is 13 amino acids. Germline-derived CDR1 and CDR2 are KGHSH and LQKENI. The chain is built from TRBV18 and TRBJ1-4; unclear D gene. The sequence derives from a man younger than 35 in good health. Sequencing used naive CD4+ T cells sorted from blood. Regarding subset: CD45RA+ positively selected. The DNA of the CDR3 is TGTGCCAGCTCACCACCGGCGGAAGAAAAACTGTTTTTT. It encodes CASSPPAEEKLFF.